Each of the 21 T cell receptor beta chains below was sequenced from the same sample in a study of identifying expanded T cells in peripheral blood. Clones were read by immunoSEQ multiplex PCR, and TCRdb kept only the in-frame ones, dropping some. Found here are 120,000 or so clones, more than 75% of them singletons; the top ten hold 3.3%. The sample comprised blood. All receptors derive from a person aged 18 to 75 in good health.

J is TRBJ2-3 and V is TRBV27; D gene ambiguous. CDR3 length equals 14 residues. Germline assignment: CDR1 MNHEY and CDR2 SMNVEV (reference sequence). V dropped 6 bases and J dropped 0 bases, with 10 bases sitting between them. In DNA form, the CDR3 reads TGTGCCAGCAGCCCAGACCTAAGCACAGATACGCAGTATTTT. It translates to CASSPDLSTDTQYF.

CDR3 loop: CASSGGDRTGPQHF. The CDR3 nucleotides read TGTGCCAGCAGCGGCGGTGACAGGACGGGGCCCCAGCATTTT. The chain recombines TRBV9 with TRBJ1-5; D possibly corresponds to TRBD1 (6 bases). Between the trimmed V and J ends, which lost 3 bases and 9 bases, there was a span of 16 bases. The CDR3 sequence is 14 residues long. From germline, CDR1 is SGDLS and CDR2 YYNGEE.

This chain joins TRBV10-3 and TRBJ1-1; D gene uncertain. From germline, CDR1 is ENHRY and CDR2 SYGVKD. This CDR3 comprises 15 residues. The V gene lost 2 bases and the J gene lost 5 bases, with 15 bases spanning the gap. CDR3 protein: CAISEPTALETEAFF. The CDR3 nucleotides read TGTGCCATCAGTGAGCCGACGGCCCTGGAGACTGAAGCTTTCTTT.

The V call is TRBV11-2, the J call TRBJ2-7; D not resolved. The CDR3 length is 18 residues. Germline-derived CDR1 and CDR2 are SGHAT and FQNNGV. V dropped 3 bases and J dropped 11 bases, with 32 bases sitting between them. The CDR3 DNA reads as TGTGCCAGCAGCTTCGGACCCCGGCGAGAAAAAACCCAGAGAAGGAAGTACTTC. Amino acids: CASSFGPRREKTQRRKYF.

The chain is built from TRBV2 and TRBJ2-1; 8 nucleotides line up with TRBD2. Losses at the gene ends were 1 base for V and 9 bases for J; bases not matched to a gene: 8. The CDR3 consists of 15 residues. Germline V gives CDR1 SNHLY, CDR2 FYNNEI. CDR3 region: CASSEDGGDLFEQFF. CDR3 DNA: TGTGCCAGCAGTGAAGACGGGGGGGACCTCTTTGAGCAGTTCTTC.

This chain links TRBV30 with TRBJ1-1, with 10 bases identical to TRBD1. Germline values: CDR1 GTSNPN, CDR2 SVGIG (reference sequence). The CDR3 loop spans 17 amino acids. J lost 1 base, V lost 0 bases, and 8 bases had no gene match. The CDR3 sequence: CAWSVREDRGANTEAFF. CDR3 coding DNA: TGTGCCTGGAGTGTACGAGAGGACAGGGGGGCGAACACTGAAGCTTTCTTT.

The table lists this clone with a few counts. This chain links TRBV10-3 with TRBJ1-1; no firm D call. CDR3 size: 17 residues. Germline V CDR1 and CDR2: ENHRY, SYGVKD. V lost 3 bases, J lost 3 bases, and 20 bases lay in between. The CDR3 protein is CAISDVEASTLYTEAFF. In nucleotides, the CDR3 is TGTGCCATCAGTGATGTGGAGGCTAGTACCCTCTACACTGAAGCTTTCTTT.

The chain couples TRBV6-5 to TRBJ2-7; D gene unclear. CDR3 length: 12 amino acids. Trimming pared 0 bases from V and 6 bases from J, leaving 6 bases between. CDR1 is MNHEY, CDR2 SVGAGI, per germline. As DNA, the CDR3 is TGTGCCAGCAGTTACTCGATCAGCGAGCAGTACTTC. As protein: CASSYSISEQYF.

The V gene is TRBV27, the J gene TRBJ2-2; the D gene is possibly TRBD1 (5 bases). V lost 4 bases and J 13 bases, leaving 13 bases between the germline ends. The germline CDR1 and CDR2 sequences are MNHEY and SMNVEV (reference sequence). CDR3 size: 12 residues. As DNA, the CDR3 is TGTGCCAGCAGTTCTCAGGGTTATCGGCTGTTTTTT. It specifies CASSSQGYRLFF.

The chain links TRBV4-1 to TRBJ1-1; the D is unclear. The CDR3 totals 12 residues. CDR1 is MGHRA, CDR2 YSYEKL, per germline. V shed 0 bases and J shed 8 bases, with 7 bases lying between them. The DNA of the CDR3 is TGCGCCAGCAGCCAAGATTATGCCGAAGCTTTCTTT. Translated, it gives CASSQDYAEAFF.

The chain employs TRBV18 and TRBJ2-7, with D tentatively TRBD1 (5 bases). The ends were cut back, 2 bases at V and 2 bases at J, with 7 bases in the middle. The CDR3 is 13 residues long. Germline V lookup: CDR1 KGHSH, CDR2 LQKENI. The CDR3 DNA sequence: TGTGCCAGCTCACCAGGACAACCCTACGAGCAGTACTTC. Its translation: CASSPGQPYEQYF. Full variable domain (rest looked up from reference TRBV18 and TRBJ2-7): NAGVMQNPRHLVRRRGQEARLRCSPMKGHSHVYWYRQLPEEGLKFMVYLQKENIIDESGMPKERFSAEFPKEGPSILRIQQVVRGDSAAYFCASSPGQPYEQYFGPGTRLTVT.

The CDR3 protein is CSASGFEAFF. For the CDR3, the DNA is TGCAGTGCTAGTGGGTTCGAAGCTTTCTTT. This chain connects TRBV20-1 to TRBJ1-1, with D hard to call. The CDR3 spans 10 residues. Germline-derived CDR1 and CDR2 are DFQATT and SNEGSKA (reference sequence). V shed 3 bases and J shed 8 bases, with 7 bases lying between them.

Written as DNA, the CDR3 is TGTGCCAGCAGTGGCCGGGGACTAGTGGAGACCCAGTACTTC. Translating it yields CASSGRGLVETQYF. The genes are TRBV2 and TRBJ2-5; 8 bases agree with TRBD2. Per the germline V gene, CDR1 is SNHLY and CDR2 is FYNNEI. The CDR3 runs to 14 residues. Germline trimming cut 4 bases from V and 5 bases from J; bases unmatched to any gene: 6.

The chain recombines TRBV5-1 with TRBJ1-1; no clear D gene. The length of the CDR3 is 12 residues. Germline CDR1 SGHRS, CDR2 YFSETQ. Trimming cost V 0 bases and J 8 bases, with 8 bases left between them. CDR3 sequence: CASSLARGEAFF. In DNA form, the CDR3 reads TGCGCCAGCAGCTTGGCACGTGGGGAAGCTTTCTTT.

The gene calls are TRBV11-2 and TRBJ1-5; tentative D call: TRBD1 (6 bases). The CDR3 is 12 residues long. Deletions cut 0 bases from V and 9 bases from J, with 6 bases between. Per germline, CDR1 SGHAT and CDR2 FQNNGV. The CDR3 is CASSLEQGPQHF. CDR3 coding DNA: TGTGCCAGCAGCTTAGAACAGGGGCCCCAGCATTTT.

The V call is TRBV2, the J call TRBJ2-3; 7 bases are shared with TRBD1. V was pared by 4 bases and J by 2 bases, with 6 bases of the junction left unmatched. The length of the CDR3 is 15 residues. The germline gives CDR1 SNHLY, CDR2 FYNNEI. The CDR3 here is CASSALTGITDTQYF. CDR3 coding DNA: TGTGCCAGCAGTGCTCTGACAGGGATCACAGATACGCAGTATTTT. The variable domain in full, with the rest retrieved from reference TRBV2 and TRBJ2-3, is EPEVTQTPSHQVTQMGQEVILRCVPISNHLYFYWYRQILGQKVEFLVSFYNNEISEKSEIFDDQFSVERPDGSNFTLKIRSTKLEDSAMYFCASSALTGITDTQYFGPGTRLTVL.

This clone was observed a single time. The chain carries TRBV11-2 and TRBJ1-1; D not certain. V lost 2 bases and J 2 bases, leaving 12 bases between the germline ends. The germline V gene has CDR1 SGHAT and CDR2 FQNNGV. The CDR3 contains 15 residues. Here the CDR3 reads CASSLNPVFNTEAFF. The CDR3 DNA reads TGTGCCAGCAGCTTAAATCCGGTCTTTAACACTGAAGCTTTCTTT.

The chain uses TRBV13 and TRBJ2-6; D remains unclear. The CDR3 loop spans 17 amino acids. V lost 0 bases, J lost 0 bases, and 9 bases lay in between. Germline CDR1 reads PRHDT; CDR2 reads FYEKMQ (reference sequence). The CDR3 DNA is TGTGCCAGCAGCTTAGGGTACAGAGCCTCTGGGGCCAACGTCCTGACTTTC. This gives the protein CASSLGYRASGANVLTF.

CDR3 sequence: CASSLSLRQGTYEQYF. As DNA, the CDR3 is TGTGCCAGCAGCTTGTCCCTAAGACAGGGGACCTACGAGCAGTACTTC. The rearrangement links TRBV5-5 to TRBJ2-7; TRBD1 aligns across 8 bases. V lost 1 base to trimming and J lost 2 bases; unmatched junction nucleotides: 8. Germline V gene sequence: CDR1 SGHKS, CDR2 YYEKEE (reference sequence). The CDR3 runs to 16 residues.

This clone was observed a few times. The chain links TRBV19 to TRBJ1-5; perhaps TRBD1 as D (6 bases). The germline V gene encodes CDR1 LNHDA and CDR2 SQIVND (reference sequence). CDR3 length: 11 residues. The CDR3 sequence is CATGFYQPQHF. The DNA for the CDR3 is TGTGCTACAGGGTTCTACCAGCCCCAGCATTTT.

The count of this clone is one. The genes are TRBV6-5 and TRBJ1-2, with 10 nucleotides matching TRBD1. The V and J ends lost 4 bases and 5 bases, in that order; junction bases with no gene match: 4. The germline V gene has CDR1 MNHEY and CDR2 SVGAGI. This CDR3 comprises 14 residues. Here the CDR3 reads CASSSGQGIYGYTF. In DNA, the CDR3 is TGTGCCAGCAGTTCGGGACAGGGGATTTATGGCTACACCTTC.